Below are 14 T cell receptor beta chains sequenced from a single sample in a study of T and B cells in COVID-19 patients (dated by TCRdb to the early 2020s). Sequencer: Illumina MiSeq. Multiplex PCR with BIOMED2 TRB-A/B primer pools was used to amplify TRB rearrangements. Clones were called with MiXCR by TCRdb after fastp trimmed the public reads at Q25, and only in-frame beta chains were retained. Duplicate CDR3 protein sequences are folded into a single record with the most common DNA and genes. This sample holds around 8,000 distinct CDR3 sequences; approximately 30% were observed only once. 15% to 20% of the sample is taken by the ten largest. TRB repertoires were amplified from approximately 250-500 ng of genomic DNA extracted from blood. The sequencing input was blood. The receptors derive from a human donor with active COVID-19.

CDR3 region: CATQRVPYGYTF. The DNA of the CDR3 is TGTGCCACCCAGAGGGTCCCCTATGGCTACACCTTC. V is TRBV24-1 and J is TRBJ1-2, with no clear D. Trimming took off 9 bases at V and 4 bases at J, with 11 bases between the two ends. This CDR3 comprises 12 residues. In germline, CDR1 is KGHDR, CDR2 SFDVKD.

This clonotype qualifies as medium-sized. The V and J genes are TRBV5-4 and TRBJ2-6, with D hard to call. V lost 3 bases, J lost 4 bases, and 5 bases lay in between. This CDR3 has 13 residues. The germline V gene encodes CDR1 SGHNT and CDR2 YYREEE (reference sequence). The CDR3 here is CASSSAGANVLTF. DNA for the CDR3: TGTGCCAGCAGCTCTGCCGGGGCCAACGTCCTGACTTTC.

The chain couples TRBV29-1 to TRBJ1-4, with TRBD1 matching over 9 bases. The germline V gene encodes CDR1 SQVTM and CDR2 ANQGSEA. The CDR3 covers 12 residues. Trimming at V came to 7 bases and at J to 8 bases, leaving 5 bases not matched to a gene. This chain's CDR3 is CSGGQGKEKLFF. CDR3 bases: TGCAGCGGCGGACAGGGGAAGGAAAAACTGTTTTTT.

The rearrangement links TRBV10-3 to TRBJ1-5; D gene unclear. The V and J ends lost 3 bases and 3 bases respectively, with 9 bases between them. The CDR3 has 14 residues. Germline CDR1 is ENHRY and CDR2 is SYGVKD. The CDR3 here is CAISDRTFNQPQHF. In nucleotides, the CDR3 is TGTGCCATCAGTGACCGAACTTTCAATCAGCCCCAGCATTTT.

The chain couples TRBV12-3 or TRBV12-4 to TRBJ2-7, with 8 bases lining up with TRBD2. After removal of 5 bases from V and 0 bases from J, the junction contained 6 bases not matched to a gene. The CDR3 covers 15 residues. The CDR3 reads CASSRSGETSYEQYF. The DNA for the CDR3 is TGTGCCAGCAGTCGTAGCGGGGAGACCTCCTACGAGCAGTACTTC.

By share of the sample, this clonotype is medium-sized (0.01 to 0.1%). The chain is built from TRBV19 and TRBJ2-5; D not certain. V lost 0 bases, J lost 2 bases, and 10 bases lay in between. The CDR3 totals 15 residues. The germline gives CDR1 LNHDA, CDR2 SQIVND (reference sequence). CDR3 amino acids: CASSIDLAPQETQYF. The CDR3 DNA is TGTGCCAGTAGTATAGATCTCGCGCCACAAGAGACCCAGTACTTC.

In this sample, this clonotype turned up a few times. The V and J genes are TRBV5-6 and TRBJ2-7, with a possible D match to TRBD2 (5 bases). Germline V gives CDR1 SGHDT, CDR2 YYEEEE. This CDR3 is 14 amino acids long. Trimming left V 4 bases short and J 1 base short, with 12 bases between. The CDR3 protein is CASSDDRGSYEQYF. The CDR3 DNA is TGTGCCAGCAGCGACGATCGGGGATCCTACGAGCAGTACTTC. The whole variable domain, remainder taken from reference TRBV5-6 and TRBJ2-7, is DAGVTQSPTHLIKTRGQQVTLRCSPKSGHDTVSWYQQALGQGPQFIFQYYEEEERQRGNFPDRFSGHQFPNYSSELNVNALLLGDSALYLCASSDDRGSYEQYFGPGTRLTVT.

In its sample, this clonotype is medium-sized (0.01 to 0.1%). V is TRBV18 and J is TRBJ2-5; a possible D gene is TRBD1 (6 bases). Germline lookup yields CDR1 KGHSH and CDR2 LQKENI. This CDR3 comprises 14 residues. V was shortened by 4 bases and J by 4 bases, with 13 bases between the two germline ends. The CDR3 region is CASSRGHPVETQYF. The CDR3 nucleotides read TGTGCCAGCTCACGGGGACATCCGGTAGAGACCCAGTACTTC.

This chain uses TRBV19 with TRBJ1-1; D is perhaps TRBD1 (5 bases). Between the trimmed V and J ends, which lost 5 bases and 1 base, there was a span of 14 bases. The germline gives CDR1 LNHDA, CDR2 SQIVND (reference sequence). The length of the CDR3 is 15 residues. CDR3 residues: CASSFGARGNTEAFF. CDR3 nucleotides: TGTGCCAGTAGTTTTGGGGCGCGGGGGAACACTGAAGCTTTCTTT.

The chain links TRBV21-1 to TRBJ2-7; the table names TRBD1, a call not compared with the DNA. TRBV21-1 is noted as a pseudogene. This CDR3 spans 17 amino acids. This CDR3 is CASSIRPSDKPTYEQYF. DNA for the CDR3: TGTGCCAGCAGCATCCGTCCGTCGGACAAACCGACCTACGAGCAGTACTTC.

V usage is TRBV9 and J usage is TRBJ2-2; TRBD1 matches 8 bases. Germline V lookup: CDR1 SGDLS, CDR2 YYNGEE. J lost 4 bases, V lost 0 bases, and 5 bases had no gene match. The CDR3 loop spans 16 amino acids. DNA of the CDR3: TGTGCCAGCAGCGTAGGTGGACAGGGAAGCACCGGGGAGCTGTTTTTT. Translated: CASSVGGQGSTGELFF.

In its sample, this clonotype was seen once. Given a much more abundant clone one base away, this may be a read error. The chain employs TRBV6-4 and TRBJ2-7, with D hard to call. This CDR3 contains 11 residues. Germline-derived CDR1 and CDR2 are MRHNA and SNTAGT. CDR3 sequence reads: CASSYLYKQYF. Here the CDR3 DNA reads TGTGCCAGCAGTTATCTCTACAAGCAGTACTTC.

The V gene is TRBV7-8, the J gene TRBJ2-7; D remains unclear. There are 14 residues in the CDR3. Germline V CDR1 and CDR2: SGHVS, FQNEAQ. V lost 6 bases and J lost 3, with 15 bases in between. The CDR3 spells CASSFISRVYEQYF. CDR3 sequence (DNA): TGTGCCAGCAGTTTCATCAGCCGTGTCTACGAGCAGTACTTC.

This chain uses TRBV19 with TRBJ2-4; 10 nucleotides align to TRBD2. J was trimmed by 3 bases and V by 3 bases; bases with no gene match: 2. The CDR3 covers 15 residues. Germline V gene data show CDR1 as LNHDA and CDR2 as SQIVND (reference sequence). In nucleotides, the CDR3 is TGTGCCAGTAGTATGAAGCGGGGGGGCAAAAACATTCAGTACTTC. Translating gives CASSMKRGGKNIQYF.